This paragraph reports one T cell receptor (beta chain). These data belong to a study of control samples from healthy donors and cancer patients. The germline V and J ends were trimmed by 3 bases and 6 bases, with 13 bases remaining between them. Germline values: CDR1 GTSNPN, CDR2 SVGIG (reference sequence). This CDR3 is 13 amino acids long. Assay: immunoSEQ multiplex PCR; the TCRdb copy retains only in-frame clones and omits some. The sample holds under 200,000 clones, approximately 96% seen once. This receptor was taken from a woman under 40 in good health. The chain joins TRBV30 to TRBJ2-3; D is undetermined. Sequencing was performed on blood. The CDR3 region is CAWSARMGDTQYF. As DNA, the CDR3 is TGTGCCTGGAGCGCCCGTATGGGGGATACGCAGTATTTT. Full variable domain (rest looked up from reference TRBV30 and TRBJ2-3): SQTIHQWPATLVQPVGSPLSLECTVEGTSNPNLYWYRQAAGRGLQLLFYSVGIGQISSEVPQNLSASRPQDRQFILSSKKLLLSDSGFYLCAWSARMGDTQYFGPGTRLTVL.